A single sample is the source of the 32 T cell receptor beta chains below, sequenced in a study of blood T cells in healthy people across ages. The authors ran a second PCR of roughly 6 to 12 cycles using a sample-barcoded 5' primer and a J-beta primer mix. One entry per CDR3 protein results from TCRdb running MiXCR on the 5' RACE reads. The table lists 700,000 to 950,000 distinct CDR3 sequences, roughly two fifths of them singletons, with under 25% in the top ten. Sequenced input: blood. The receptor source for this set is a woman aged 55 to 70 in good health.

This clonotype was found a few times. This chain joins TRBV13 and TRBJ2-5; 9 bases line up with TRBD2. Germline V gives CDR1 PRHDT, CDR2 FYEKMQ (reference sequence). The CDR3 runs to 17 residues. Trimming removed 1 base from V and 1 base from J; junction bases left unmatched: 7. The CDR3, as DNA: TGTGCCAGCAGCTTAGTAGGCCTAGCGGGGACCCAAGAGACCCAGTACTTC. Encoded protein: CASSLVGLAGTQETQYF.

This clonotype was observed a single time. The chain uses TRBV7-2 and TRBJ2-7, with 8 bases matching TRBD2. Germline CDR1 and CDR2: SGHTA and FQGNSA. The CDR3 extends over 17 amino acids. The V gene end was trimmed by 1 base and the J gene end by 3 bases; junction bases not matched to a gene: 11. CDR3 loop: CASSLVYGGVMNYEQYF. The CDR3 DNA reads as TGTGCCAGCAGCTTAGTCTACGGGGGGGTGATGAACTACGAGCAGTACTTC.

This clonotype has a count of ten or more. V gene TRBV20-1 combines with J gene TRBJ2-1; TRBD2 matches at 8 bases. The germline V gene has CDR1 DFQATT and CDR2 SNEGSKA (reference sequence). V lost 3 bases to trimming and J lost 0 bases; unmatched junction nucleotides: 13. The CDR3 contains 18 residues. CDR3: CSARGFSGAALSYNEQFF. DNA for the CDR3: TGCAGTGCTAGGGGGTTTAGCGGGGCCGCCCTCTCCTACAATGAGCAGTTCTTC.

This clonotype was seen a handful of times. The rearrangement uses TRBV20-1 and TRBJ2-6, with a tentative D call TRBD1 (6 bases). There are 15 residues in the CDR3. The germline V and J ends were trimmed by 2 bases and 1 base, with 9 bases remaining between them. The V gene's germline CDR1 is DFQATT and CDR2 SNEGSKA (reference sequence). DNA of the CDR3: TGCAGTGCTAGACCAACAGGGTCTGGGGCCAACGTCCTGACTTTC. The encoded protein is CSARPTGSGANVLTF.

The CDR3 spells CASRHSTGHQPQHF. In nucleotides, the CDR3 is TGTGCCAGCAGACACTCAACGGGGCACCAGCCCCAGCATTTT. V is TRBV12-3 or TRBV12-4 and J is TRBJ1-5, with a possible D match to TRBD1 (5 bases). The length of the CDR3 is 14 residues. Between the trimmed V and J ends, which lost 6 bases and 7 bases, there was a span of 16 bases.

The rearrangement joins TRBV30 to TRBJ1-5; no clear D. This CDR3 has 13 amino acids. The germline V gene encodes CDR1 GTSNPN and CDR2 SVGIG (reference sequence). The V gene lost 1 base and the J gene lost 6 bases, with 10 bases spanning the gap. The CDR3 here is CAWSGTSGQPQHF. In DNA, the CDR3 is TGTGCCTGGAGTGGGACCTCAGGTCAGCCCCAGCATTTT.

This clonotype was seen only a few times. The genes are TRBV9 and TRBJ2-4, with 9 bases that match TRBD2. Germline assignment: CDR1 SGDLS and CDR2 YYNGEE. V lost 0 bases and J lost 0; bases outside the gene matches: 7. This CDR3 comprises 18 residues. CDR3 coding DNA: TGTGCCAGCAGCGTAGACGATCTAGCGGGGTTAGCCAAAAACATTCAGTACTTC. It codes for CASSVDDLAGLAKNIQYF.

In DNA form, the CDR3 reads TGCAGCGTTGAAAGTGTTGGTGGTAATGGCTACACCTTC. Translating it yields CSVESVGGNGYTF. The rearrangement joins TRBV29-1 to TRBJ1-2, with D unclear. The CDR3 sequence is 13 residues long. CDR1 and CDR2 (germline): SQVTM, ANQGSEA. V was cut by 2 bases and J by 6 bases, with 13 bases left in between.

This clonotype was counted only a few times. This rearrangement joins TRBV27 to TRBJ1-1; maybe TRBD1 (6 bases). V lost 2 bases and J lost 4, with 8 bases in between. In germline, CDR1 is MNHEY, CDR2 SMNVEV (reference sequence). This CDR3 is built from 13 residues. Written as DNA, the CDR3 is TGTGCCAGCAGTTTAAAAGGGGGCACTGAAGCTTTCTTT. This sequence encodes CASSLKGGTEAFF.

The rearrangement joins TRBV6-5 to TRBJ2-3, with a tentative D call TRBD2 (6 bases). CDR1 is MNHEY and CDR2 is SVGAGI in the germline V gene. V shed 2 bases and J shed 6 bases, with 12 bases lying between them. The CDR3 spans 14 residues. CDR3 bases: TGTGCCAGCAGTTACCGGGGAGCGGGTGATACGCAGTATTTT. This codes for CASSYRGAGDTQYF.

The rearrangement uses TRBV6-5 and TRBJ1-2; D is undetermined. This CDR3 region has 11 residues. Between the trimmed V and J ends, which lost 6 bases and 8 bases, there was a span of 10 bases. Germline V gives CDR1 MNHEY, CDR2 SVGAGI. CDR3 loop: CASRSGVGYTF. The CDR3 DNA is TGTGCCAGCAGGAGCGGAGTCGGCTACACCTTC.

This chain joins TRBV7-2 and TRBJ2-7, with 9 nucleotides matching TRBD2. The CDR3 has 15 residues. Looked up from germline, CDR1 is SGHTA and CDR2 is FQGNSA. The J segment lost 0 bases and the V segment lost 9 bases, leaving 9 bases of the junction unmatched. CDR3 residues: CASRPSGISSYEQYF. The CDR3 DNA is TGTGCCAGTCGTCCTAGCGGGATTAGCTCCTACGAGCAGTACTTC.

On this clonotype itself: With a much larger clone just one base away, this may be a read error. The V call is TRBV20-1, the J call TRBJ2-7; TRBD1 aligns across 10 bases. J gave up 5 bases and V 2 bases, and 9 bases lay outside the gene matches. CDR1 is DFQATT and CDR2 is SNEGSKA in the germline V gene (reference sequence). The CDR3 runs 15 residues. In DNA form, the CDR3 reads TGCAGTGCTAGACGTGGGACAGGGGTATCCGACGAGCAGTACTTC. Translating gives CSARRGTGVSDEQYF.

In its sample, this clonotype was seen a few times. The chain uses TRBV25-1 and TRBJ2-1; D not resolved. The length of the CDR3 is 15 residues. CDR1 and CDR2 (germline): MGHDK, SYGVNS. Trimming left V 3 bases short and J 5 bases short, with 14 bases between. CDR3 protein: CASSDAKDSDNEQFF. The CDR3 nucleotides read TGTGCCAGCAGTGATGCTAAAGATTCCGACAATGAGCAGTTCTTC.

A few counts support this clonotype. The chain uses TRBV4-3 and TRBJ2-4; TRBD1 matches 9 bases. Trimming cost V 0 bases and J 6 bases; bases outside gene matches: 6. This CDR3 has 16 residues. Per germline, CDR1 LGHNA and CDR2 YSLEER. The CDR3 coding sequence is TGCGCCAGCAGCCAAGACGGGGACAGGGTCACAAACATTCAGTACTTC. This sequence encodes CASSQDGDRVTNIQYF.

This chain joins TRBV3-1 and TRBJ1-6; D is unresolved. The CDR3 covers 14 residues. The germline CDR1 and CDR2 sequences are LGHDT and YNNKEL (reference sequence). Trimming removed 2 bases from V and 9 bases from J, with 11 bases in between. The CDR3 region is CASSQSAGSSPLHF. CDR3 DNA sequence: TGTGCCAGCAGCCAATCAGCGGGGAGTTCACCCCTCCACTTT.

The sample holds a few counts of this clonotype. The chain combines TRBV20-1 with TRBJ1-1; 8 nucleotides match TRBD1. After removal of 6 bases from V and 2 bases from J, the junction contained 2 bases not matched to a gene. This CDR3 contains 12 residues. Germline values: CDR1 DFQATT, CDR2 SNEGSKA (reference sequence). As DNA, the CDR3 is TGCAGTGCGGACAGGGTTAACACTGAAGCTTTCTTT. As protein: CSADRVNTEAFF.

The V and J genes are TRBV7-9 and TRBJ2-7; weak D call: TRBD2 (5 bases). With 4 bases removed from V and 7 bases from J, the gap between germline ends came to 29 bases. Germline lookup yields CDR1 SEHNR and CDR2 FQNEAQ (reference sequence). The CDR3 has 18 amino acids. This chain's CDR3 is CASSSRGKELSSHNEQYF. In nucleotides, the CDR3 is TGTGCCAGCAGCTCTCGGGGTAAAGAACTATCCTCCCACAATGAGCAGTACTTC.

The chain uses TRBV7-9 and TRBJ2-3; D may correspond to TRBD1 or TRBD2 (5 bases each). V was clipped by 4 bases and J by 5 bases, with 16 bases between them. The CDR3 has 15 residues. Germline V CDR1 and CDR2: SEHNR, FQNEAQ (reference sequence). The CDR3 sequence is CASSSSGTAGDTQYF. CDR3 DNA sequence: TGTGCCAGCAGCTCCTCCGGGACCGCGGGAGATACGCAGTATTTT.

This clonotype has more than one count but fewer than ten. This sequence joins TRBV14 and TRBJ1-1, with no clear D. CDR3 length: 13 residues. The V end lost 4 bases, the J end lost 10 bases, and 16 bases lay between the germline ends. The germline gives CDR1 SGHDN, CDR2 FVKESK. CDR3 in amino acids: CASSPFDGRGAFF. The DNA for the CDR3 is TGTGCCAGCAGCCCCTTTGATGGGCGCGGAGCTTTCTTT.

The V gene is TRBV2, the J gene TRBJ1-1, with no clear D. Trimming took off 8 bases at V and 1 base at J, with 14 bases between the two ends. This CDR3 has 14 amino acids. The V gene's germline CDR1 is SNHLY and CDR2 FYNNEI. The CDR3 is CASRETRTNTEAFF. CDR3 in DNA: TGTGCCAGCCGAGAGACCCGGACGAACACTGAAGCTTTCTTT. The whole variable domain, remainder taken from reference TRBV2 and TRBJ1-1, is EPEVTQTPSHQVTQMGQEVILRCVPISNHLYFYWYRQILGQKVEFLVSFYNNEISEKSEIFDDQFSVERPDGSNFTLKIRSTKLEDSAMYFCASRETRTNTEAFFGQGTRLTVV.

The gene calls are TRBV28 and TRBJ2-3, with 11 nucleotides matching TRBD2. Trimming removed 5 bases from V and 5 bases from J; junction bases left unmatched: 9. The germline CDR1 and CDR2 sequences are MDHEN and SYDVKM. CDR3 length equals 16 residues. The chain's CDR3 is CASSPLLAGEGDTQYF. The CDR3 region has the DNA TGTGCCAGCAGTCCACTACTAGCGGGAGAAGGAGATACGCAGTATTTT.

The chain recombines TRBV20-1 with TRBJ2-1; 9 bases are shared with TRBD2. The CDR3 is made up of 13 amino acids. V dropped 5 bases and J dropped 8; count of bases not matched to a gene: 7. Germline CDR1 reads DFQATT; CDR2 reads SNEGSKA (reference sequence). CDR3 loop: CSAFSGSGDEQFF. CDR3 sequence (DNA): TGCAGTGCTTTTAGCGGGAGTGGCGATGAGCAGTTCTTC.

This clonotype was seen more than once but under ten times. The CDR3 here is CSAARQGVQETQYF. CDR3 sequence (DNA): TGCAGTGCCGCCCGGCAGGGGGTACAAGAGACCCAGTACTTC. The chain has TRBV20-1 and TRBJ2-5; 7 positions agree with TRBD1. CDR1 and CDR2 (germline): DFQATT, SNEGSKA (reference sequence). J gave up 2 bases and V 6 bases, and 9 bases lay outside the gene matches. The CDR3 has 14 amino acids.

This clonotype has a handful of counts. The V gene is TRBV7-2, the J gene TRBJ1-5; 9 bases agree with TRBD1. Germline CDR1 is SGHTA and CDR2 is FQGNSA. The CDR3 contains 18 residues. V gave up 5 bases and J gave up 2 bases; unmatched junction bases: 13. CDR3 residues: CASSTAGTGNIGNQPQHF. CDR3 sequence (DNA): TGTGCCAGCAGCACAGCCGGGACAGGGAACATTGGCAATCAGCCCCAGCATTTT.

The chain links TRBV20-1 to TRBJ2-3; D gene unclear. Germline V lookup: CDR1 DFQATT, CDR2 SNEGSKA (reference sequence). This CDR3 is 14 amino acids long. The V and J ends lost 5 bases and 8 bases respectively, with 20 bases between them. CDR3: CSAPTKAFESTQYF. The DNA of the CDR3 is TGCAGTGCTCCTACCAAAGCCTTCGAGAGTACGCAGTATTTT.

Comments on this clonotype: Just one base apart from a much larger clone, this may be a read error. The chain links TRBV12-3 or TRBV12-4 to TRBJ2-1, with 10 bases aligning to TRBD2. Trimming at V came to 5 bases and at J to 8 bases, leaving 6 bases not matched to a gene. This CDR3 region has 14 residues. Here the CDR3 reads CASSLLAGDDEQFF. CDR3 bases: TGTGCCAGCAGTCTTCTAGCGGGGGACGATGAGCAGTTCTTC.

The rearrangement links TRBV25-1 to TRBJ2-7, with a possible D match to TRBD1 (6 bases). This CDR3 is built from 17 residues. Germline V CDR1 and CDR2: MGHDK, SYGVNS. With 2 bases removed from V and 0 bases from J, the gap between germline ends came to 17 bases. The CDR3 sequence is CASSEPGTTIFSYEQYF. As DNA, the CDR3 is TGTGCCAGCAGTGAACCCGGGACAACTATCTTCTCCTACGAGCAGTACTTC.

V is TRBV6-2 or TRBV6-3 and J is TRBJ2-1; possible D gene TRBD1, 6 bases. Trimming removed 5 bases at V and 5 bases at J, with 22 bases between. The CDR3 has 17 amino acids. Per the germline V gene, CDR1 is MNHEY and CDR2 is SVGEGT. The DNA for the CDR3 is TGTGCCAGCAGTCCATTCGTAGGGGGAGTGGGCCACAATGAGCAGTTCTTC. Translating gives CASSPFVGGVGHNEQFF.

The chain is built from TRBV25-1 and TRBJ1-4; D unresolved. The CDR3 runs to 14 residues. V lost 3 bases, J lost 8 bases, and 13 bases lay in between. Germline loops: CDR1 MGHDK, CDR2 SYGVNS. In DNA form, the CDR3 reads TGTGCCAGCAGTGATCTGGACTTGGGAGAAAAACTGTTTTTT. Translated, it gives CASSDLDLGEKLFF. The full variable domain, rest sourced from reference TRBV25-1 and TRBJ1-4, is EADIYQTPRYLVIGTGKKITLECSQTMGHDKMYWYQQDPGMELHLIHYSYGVNSTEKGDLSSESTVSRIRTEHFPLTLESARPSHTSQYLCASSDLDLGEKLFFGSGTQLSVL.

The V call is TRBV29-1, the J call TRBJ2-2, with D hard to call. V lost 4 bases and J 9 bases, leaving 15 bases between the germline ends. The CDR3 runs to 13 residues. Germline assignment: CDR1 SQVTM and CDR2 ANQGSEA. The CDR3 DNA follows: TGCAGCGTTGCTGGCCAATTAGATTGGGAGCTGTTTTTT. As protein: CSVAGQLDWELFF.

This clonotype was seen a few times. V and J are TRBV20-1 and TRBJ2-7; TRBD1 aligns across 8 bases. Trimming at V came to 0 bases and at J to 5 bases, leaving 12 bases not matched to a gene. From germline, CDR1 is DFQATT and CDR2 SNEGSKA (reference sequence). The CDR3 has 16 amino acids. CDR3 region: CSARDRGPGQVHEQYF. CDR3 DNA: TGCAGTGCTAGAGATCGGGGACCGGGACAGGTCCACGAGCAGTACTTC.